This T cell receptor beta chain was found in a study of Ad26.COV2.S vaccination and SARS-CoV-2 variants. Turning to the study itself: Enrollment placed the donor in the COV1001 Ad26.COV2.S trial arm. Intramuscular Ad26.COV2.S doses were given once or twice, 56 days apart. Study results and limitations: Substantial response breadth was reportedly seen for spike-specific CD8+ and CD4+ T cells after vaccination. Measurement of non-spike TCR breadth gave similar results in vaccine and placebo recipients.

V shed 3 bases and J 4 bases; nucleotides not matched to a gene: 7. This CDR3 spans 15 amino acids. Germline CDR1 is MNHNY and CDR2 is SVGAGI (reference sequence). In regard to this clone: The antigen is unknown.

Method: immunoSEQ multiplex PCR; TCRdb's copy keeps in-frame clones and lacks some. The table records about 680,000 clones, more than 80% of them present only once. Treatment given: some 20 received Ad26.COV2.S at low or high dose, single or two shots; roughly five received placebo; per-sample allocation not given. The samples were gathered on day 63 after the first injection of vaccine or placebo. The clonotype was recovered from a person between 18 and 60 years old who received the Ad26.COV2.S COVID-19 vaccine or a placebo. The chain is built from TRBV6-6 and TRBJ1-2; TRBD1 matches at 8 bases. Sequencing was performed on peripheral blood, taken in a trial of Ad26.COV2.S vaccine versus placebo. The CDR3 nucleotides read TGTGCCAGCAGTTATATGGACAGGGATATCTATGGCTACACCTTC. This translates into CASSYMDRDIYGYTF.